The 14 T cell receptor beta chains in this list originate from one sample, sequenced in a study of blood T cell repertoires in COVID-19. Assay: immunoSEQ multiplex PCR; the TCRdb copy retains only in-frame clones and omits some. The sample has fewer than 350,000 clones, around 90% seen once. Sample: PBMCs or T cells enriched from blood (not recorded which). These receptors were obtained from a woman aged 18-29 years with acute COVID-19.

V usage is TRBV7-8 and J usage is TRBJ2-2; D is perhaps TRBD1 (6 bases). V lost 3 bases, J lost 5 bases, and 10 bases lay in between. The CDR3 spans 14 residues. Germline V gene lookup returns CDR1 SGHVS and CDR2 FQNEAQ. For the CDR3, the DNA is TGTGCCAGCAGCTTGGGACAAGGAACCGGGGAGCTGTTTTTT. Translating it yields CASSLGQGTGELFF.

The table lists this clone with a count of one. V is TRBV7-9 and J is TRBJ2-5; 12 bases are shared with TRBD1. Looked up from germline, CDR1 is SEHNR and CDR2 is FQNEAQ (reference sequence). The CDR3 loop spans 21 amino acids. V was pared by 5 bases and J by 3 bases, with 22 bases of the junction left unmatched. DNA for the CDR3: TGTGCCAGCAGCATATGGGACCACAACCGGGACAGGGGGCGACTGGAAGAGACCCAGTACTTC. Protein sequence: CASSIWDHNRDRGRLEETQYF.

The rearrangement uses TRBV2 and TRBJ2-7; D unresolved. V shed 1 base and J shed 2 bases, with 6 bases lying between them. The CDR3 has 13 amino acids. Germline loops: CDR1 SNHLY, CDR2 FYNNEI. For the CDR3, the DNA is TGTGCCAGCAGTGAAGTAAGCACCTACGAGCAGTACTTC. It encodes CASSEVSTYEQYF.

The V gene is TRBV5-1, the J gene TRBJ1-3, with D tentatively TRBD1 (5 bases). In germline, CDR1 is SGHRS, CDR2 YFSETQ. The CDR3 sequence is 17 residues long. Trimming took 4 bases from V and 1 from J, leaving 18 bases between them. The CDR3 loop reads CASSPDGGVVSGNTIYF. DNA for the CDR3: TGCGCCAGCAGCCCGGACGGGGGAGTAGTATCTGGAAACACCATATATTTT.

This rearrangement joins TRBV27 to TRBJ2-1, with D uncertain. CDR3 length: 15 residues. V was pared by 3 bases and J by 0 bases, with 9 bases between. CDR1 is MNHEY, CDR2 SMNVEV, per germline (reference sequence). The CDR3 sequence is CASSFDTSSYNEQFF. The CDR3 DNA reads TGTGCCAGCAGTTTCGACACGAGCTCCTACAATGAGCAGTTCTTC.

The chain couples TRBV6-5 to TRBJ2-7; D unresolved. V was pared by 6 bases and J by 3 bases, with 6 bases between. Germline V CDR1 and CDR2: MNHEY, SVGAGI. This CDR3 is 11 amino acids long. The CDR3 DNA reads TGTGCCAGCAGGACACTCTACGAGCAGTACTTC. The encoded protein is CASRTLYEQYF.

The chain has TRBV4-3 and TRBJ1-4; D may be TRBD1 (5 bases). CDR1 and CDR2 (germline): LGHNA, YSLEER. With 0 bases removed from V and 9 bases from J, the gap between germline ends came to 8 bases. The CDR3 loop spans 13 amino acids. The CDR3 loop is CASSQELGQKLFF. The CDR3 nucleotides are TGCGCCAGCAGCCAAGAGTTGGGGCAAAAACTGTTTTTT.

The gene calls are TRBV4-1 and TRBJ2-7, with 8 bases matching TRBD1. This CDR3 spans 15 amino acids. The germline V gene has CDR1 MGHRA and CDR2 YSYEKL. V lost 4 bases and J lost 3; bases outside the gene matches: 8. CDR3 amino acids: CASSPGQGPFYEQYF. The CDR3 DNA is TGCGCCAGCAGCCCCGGACAGGGCCCCTTCTACGAGCAGTACTTC.

The chain recombines TRBV2 with TRBJ1-3, with 7 positions matching TRBD1. V lost 5 bases and J lost 4; bases outside the gene matches: 8. Per germline, CDR1 SNHLY and CDR2 FYNNEI. The CDR3 contains 15 residues. The CDR3 here is CASSTPDRDGNTIYF. The CDR3 DNA follows: TGTGCCAGCAGTACCCCCGACAGGGACGGAAACACCATATATTTT.

This rearrangement joins TRBV10-2 to TRBJ2-2; 8 bases are shared with TRBD2. V shed 8 bases, J shed 0 bases, and the junction held 5 bases outside the gene matches. The CDR3 runs to 15 residues. The germline V gene has CDR1 WSHSY and CDR2 SAAADI. In DNA form, the CDR3 reads TGCGCCAGCTTAGCGGGACCAGCGAACACCGGGGAGCTGTTTTTT. Translating it yields CASLAGPANTGELFF.

This clone was counted once. V usage is TRBV11-2 and J usage is TRBJ1-2; D might be TRBD1 (5 bases). The CDR3 length is 15 residues. The V gene lost 5 bases and the J gene lost 4 bases, with 17 bases spanning the gap. Germline-derived CDR1 and CDR2 are SGHAT and FQNNGV. CDR3 nucleotides: TGTGCCAGCAGCCGACAGCCCCCCTCCGCCTATGGCTACACCTTC. Encoded protein: CASSRQPPSAYGYTF.

The V call is TRBV29-1, the J call TRBJ2-7, with D perhaps TRBD1 (7 bases). The CDR3 has 17 residues. Germline V gene data show CDR1 as SQVTM and CDR2 as ANQGSEA. V lost 7 bases, J lost 0 bases, and 25 bases lay in between. The CDR3 spells CSAETRRQGGSSYEQYF. The CDR3 DNA reads TGCAGCGCCGAAACAAGAAGACAGGGAGGAAGCTCCTACGAGCAGTACTTC.

This sequence joins TRBV20-1 and TRBJ1-2, with 7 bases lining up with TRBD1. The length of the CDR3 is 14 residues. The V gene's germline CDR1 is DFQATT and CDR2 SNEGSKA (reference sequence). Unmatched junction bases numbered 4, after V lost 3 bases and J lost 0 bases. The CDR3 region is CSASGQDPNYGYTF. The DNA of the CDR3 is TGCAGTGCTAGTGGACAGGATCCTAACTATGGCTACACCTTC.

The V gene is TRBV29-1, the J gene TRBJ2-2; 9 nucleotides line up with TRBD1. The germline CDR1 and CDR2 sequences are SQVTM and ANQGSEA. The CDR3 runs to 14 residues. V shed 7 bases, J shed 4 bases, and the junction held 7 bases outside the gene matches. The CDR3 region has the DNA TGCAGCGCCAGCCGGGACAGGGCCACCGGGGAGCTGTTTTTT. Translation: CSASRDRATGELFF.